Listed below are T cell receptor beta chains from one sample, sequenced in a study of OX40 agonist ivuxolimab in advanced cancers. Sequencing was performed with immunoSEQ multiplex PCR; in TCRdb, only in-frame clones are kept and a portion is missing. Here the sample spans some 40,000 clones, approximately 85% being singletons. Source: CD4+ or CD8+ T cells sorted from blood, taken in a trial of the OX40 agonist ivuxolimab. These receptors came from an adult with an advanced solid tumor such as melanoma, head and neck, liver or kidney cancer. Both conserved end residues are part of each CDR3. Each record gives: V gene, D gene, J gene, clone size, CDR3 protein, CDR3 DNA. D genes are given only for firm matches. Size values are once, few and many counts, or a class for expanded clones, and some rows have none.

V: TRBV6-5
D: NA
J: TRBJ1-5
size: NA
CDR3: CASSEFPNGNQPQHF
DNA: TGTGCCAGCAGCGAATTTCCCAATGGCAATCAGCCCCAGCATTTT

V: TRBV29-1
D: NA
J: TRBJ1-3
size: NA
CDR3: CSVDWGGNTIYF
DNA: TGCAGCGTTGATTGGGGAGGAAACACCATATATTTT

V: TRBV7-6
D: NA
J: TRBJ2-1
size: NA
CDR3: CASSHPLAGALLSSYNEQFF
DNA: TGTGCCAGCAGCCACCCCCTGGCGGGGGCCCTCCTCAGCTCCTACAATGAGCAGTTCTTC

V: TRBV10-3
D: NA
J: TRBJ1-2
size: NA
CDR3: CAIRMWTLYGYTF
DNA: TGTGCCATCAGAATGTGGACGCTCTATGGCTACACCTTC

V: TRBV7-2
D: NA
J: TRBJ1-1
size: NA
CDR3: CASSISGYDTEAFF
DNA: TGTGCCAGCAGCATATCTGGTTACGACACTGAAGCTTTCTTT

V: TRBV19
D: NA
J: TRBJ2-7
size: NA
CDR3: CASSIATRVGDEQYF
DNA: TGTGCCAGTAGTATAGCCACGAGGGTGGGGGACGAGCAGTACTTC

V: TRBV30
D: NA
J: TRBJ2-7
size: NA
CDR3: CAWDSLSYEQYF
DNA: TGTGCCTGGGACAGTCTCTCCTACGAGCAGTACTTC

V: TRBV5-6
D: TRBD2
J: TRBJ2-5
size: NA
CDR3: CASSFLAGEETQYF
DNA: TGTGCCAGCAGCTTTCTAGCGGGGGAAGAGACCCAGTACTTC

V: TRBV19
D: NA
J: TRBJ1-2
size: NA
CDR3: CASSPGVTNYGYTF
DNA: TGTGCCAGTTCCCCGGGGGTAACTAACTATGGCTACACCTTC

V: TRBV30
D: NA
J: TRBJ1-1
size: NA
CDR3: CAWDRGTTEAFF
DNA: TGTGCCTGGGACCGTGGGACCACTGAAGCTTTCTTT

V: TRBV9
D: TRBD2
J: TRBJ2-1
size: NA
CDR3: CASSWGGSAGSYNEQFF
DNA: TGTGCCAGCTCGTGGGGCGGGAGCGCCGGGTCCTACAATGAGCAGTTCTTC

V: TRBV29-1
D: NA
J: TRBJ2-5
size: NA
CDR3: CSVEIGYQETQYF
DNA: TGCAGCGTTGAGATCGGTTACCAAGAGACCCAGTACTTC

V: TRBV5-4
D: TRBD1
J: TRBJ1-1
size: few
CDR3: CASSIGQGTEAFF
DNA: TGTGCCAGCAGCATAGGACAGGGGACTGAAGCTTTCTTT

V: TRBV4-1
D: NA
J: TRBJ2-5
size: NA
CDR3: CASSQDFGGQETQYF
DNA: TGCGCCAGCAGCCAAGACTTTGGCGGCCAAGAGACCCAGTACTTC

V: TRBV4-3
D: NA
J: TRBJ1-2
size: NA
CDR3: CASSQDWRDGYTF
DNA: TGCGCCAGCAGCCAAGATTGGAGGGATGGCTACACCTTC

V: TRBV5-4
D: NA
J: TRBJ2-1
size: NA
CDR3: CASSWVGEDNEQFF
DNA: TGTGCCAGCAGCTGGGTAGGGGAGGATAATGAGCAGTTCTTC

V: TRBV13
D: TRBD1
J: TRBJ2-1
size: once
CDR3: CASSAGQGTINEQFF
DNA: TGTGCCAGCAGCGCCGGACAGGGAACAATCAATGAGCAGTTCTTC

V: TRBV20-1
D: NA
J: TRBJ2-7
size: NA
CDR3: CSALRTGEQYF
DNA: TGCAGTGCCCTACGGACCGGGGAGCAGTACTTC

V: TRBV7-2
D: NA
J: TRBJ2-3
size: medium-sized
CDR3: CASSLVGGASDTQYF
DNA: TGTGCCAGCAGCCTAGTGGGCGGGGCCTCAGATACGCAGTATTTT

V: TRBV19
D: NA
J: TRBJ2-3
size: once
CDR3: CASGSGDTQYF
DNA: TGTGCCAGCGGGTCTGGGGATACGCAGTATTTT

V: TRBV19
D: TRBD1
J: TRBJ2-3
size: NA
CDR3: CASSFLTGAADTQYF
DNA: TGTGCCAGTAGTTTCCTGACAGGGGCAGCAGATACGCAGTATTTT

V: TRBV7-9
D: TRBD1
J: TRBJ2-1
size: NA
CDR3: CASSSDRGLYNEQFF
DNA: TGTGCCAGCAGCAGCGACAGGGGGCTCTACAATGAGCAGTTCTTC

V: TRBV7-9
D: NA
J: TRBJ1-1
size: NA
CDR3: CASSLVGGWTTEAFF
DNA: TGTGCCAGCAGCTTAGTGGGGGGGTGGACAACTGAAGCTTTCTTT

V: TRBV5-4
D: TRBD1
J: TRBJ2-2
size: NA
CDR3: CASSDRQGVGGELFF
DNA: TGTGCCAGCAGCGACCGACAGGGGGTGGGCGGGGAGCTGTTTTTT